This TCR beta chain was found in a study of cytomegalovirus exposure and HLA in healthy donors. General study results and limits: Within an earlier analysis, most TCR beta V segments proved productive either about 87% or about 30% of the time.

Note on this clone: Its specificity is not known.

Trimming took 1 base from V and 0 from J; bases not matched to a gene: 5. CDR1 is LGHNA, CDR2 YSLEER, per germline. There are 17 residues in the CDR3. A multiplex PCR was run with 60 Vbeta primers and 13 Jbeta primers. Repertoires were generated with immunoSEQ multiplex PCR, while TCRdb's copy carries only in-frame clones and drops some. The sample shows about 200,000 clones, 80% to 90% of them seen only once. The sequencing input was PBMCs. The gene calls are TRBV4-3 and TRBJ2-1; 8 positions agree with TRBD2. This TCR was sampled from a man between 25 and 39 years old in good health and CMV-seronegative. This chain's CDR3 is CASSQAGSGASYNEQFF. In nucleotides, the CDR3 is TGCGCCAGCAGCCAAGCGGGTAGCGGGGCCTCCTACAATGAGCAGTTCTTC.